This TCR beta chain was captured in a study of Graves' ophthalmopathy and Graves' hyperthyroidism. Amplification of TCR beta CDR3 regions used RNA transcripts. The library came from an HTBI-primed first-round RT-PCR and a second-round multiplex PCR. TCRdb reprocessed the multiplex PCR reads via MiXCR and lists one record per CDR3 protein. The sample shows hundreds of thousands of distinct CDR3 sequences, 35% to 50% of them seen only once. Germline values: CDR1 KGHDR, CDR2 SFDVKD. This CDR3 spans 14 amino acids. The V segment lost 12 bases and the J segment 2 bases; nucleotides outside the gene matches: 9.

The specimen was peripheral blood. The V call is TRBV24-1, the J call TRBJ1-5; 7 bases line up with TRBD1. This TCR came from an adult man with Graves' ophthalmopathy. CDR3 nucleotide sequence: TGTGCCGTACCGACAGGGACTGGCAATCAGCCCCAGCATTTT. This encodes CAVPTGTGNQPQHF.